A single sample is the source of the 26 T cell receptor beta chains below, sequenced in a study of shared clonotypes between healthy human individuals. Clones were sequenced by immunoSEQ multiplex PCR, and TCRdb holds only the in-frame ones, with some missing. The repertoire includes 1 million to 1.2 million clones, 60% to 85% of them detected once, and roughly 0.9% sits in the top ten. The sequenced material came from memory CD4+ T cells from PBMCs. Subset indicated: CD45RA-negative fraction. Source of these receptors: a man younger than 35 in good health. Some clones in this sample may be carry-over from other donors' samples.

This clone was detected a few times. CDR3 bases: TGTGCCAGTAGTAGGGGTAGTCGGTCCTATGGCTACACCTTC. The encoded protein is CASSRGSRSYGYTF. This rearrangement joins TRBV19 to TRBJ1-2; D ambiguous. V lost 4 bases, J lost 4 bases, and 13 bases lay in between. The CDR3 runs 14 residues. Germline V gives CDR1 LNHDA, CDR2 SQIVND (reference sequence).

The rearrangement uses TRBV7-9 and TRBJ2-7, with 7 bases fitting TRBD1. Unmatched junction bases numbered 4, after V lost 5 bases and J lost 6 bases. CDR1 is SEHNR and CDR2 is FQNEAQ in the germline V gene (reference sequence). The CDR3 consists of 12 residues. The chain's CDR3 is CASSGHRGEQYF. The CDR3 DNA is TGTGCCAGCAGCGGACACAGGGGCGAGCAGTACTTC.

This rearrangement joins TRBV5-1 to TRBJ1-1; D gene ambiguous. Trimming left V 4 bases short and J 1 base short, with 11 bases between. Germline V CDR1 and CDR2: SGHRS, YFSETQ. The CDR3 has 14 residues. CDR3 coding DNA: TGCGCCAGCAGCCCCTTACAGAAGAACACTGAAGCTTTCTTT. This codes for CASSPLQKNTEAFF.

V and J are TRBV19 and TRBJ1-5; D is uncertain. This CDR3 contains 16 residues. The ends were cut back, 0 bases at V and 3 bases at J, with 12 bases in the middle. CDR1 is LNHDA and CDR2 is SQIVND in the germline V gene (reference sequence). DNA of the CDR3: TGTGCCAGTAGTATAGATTTTCCCAGAGCCAATCAGCCCCAGCATTTT. The encoded protein is CASSIDFPRANQPQHF.

The rearrangement links TRBV5-1 to TRBJ2-2; 7 positions match TRBD1. The J segment lost 4 bases and the V segment lost 4 bases, leaving 7 bases of the junction unmatched. This CDR3 has 15 residues. CDR1 is SGHRS and CDR2 is YFSETQ in the germline V gene. The CDR3 protein is CASSNPGGPTGELFF. As DNA, the CDR3 is TGCGCCAGCAGCAATCCAGGGGGACCCACCGGGGAGCTGTTTTTT.

This clone appeared a few times. V gene TRBV19 combines with J gene TRBJ2-1; 13 positions agree with TRBD2. The CDR3 contains 15 residues. CDR1 and CDR2 from the germline V gene are LNHDA and SQIVND (reference sequence). V dropped 7 bases and J dropped 9; count of bases not matched to a gene: 9. Here the CDR3 DNA reads TGTGCCAGTAAACACCCGACTAGCGGGAGGATTGAGCAGTTCTTC. It specifies CASKHPTSGRIEQFF.

The rearrangement uses TRBV7-3 and TRBJ2-7, with TRBD2 matching over 7 bases. The CDR3 contains 15 residues. The V gene's germline CDR1 is SGHTA and CDR2 FQGTGA. Trimming at V came to 1 base and at J to 4 bases, leaving 7 bases not matched to a gene. CDR3 DNA: TGTGCCAGCAGCTTAATGCCCGGGGGGATATACGAGCAGTACTTC. This encodes CASSLMPGGIYEQYF.

The rearrangement links TRBV29-1 to TRBJ1-2; D remains ambiguous. The CDR3 covers 12 residues. The V and J ends lost 3 bases and 8 bases respectively, with 13 bases between them. Looked up from germline, CDR1 is SQVTM and CDR2 is ANQGSEA. In nucleotides, the CDR3 is TGCAGCGTTGAGGCTGGATTCACGGGCTACACCTTC. The encoded protein is CSVEAGFTGYTF.

Note on this clone: Other DNA sequences from this sample encode an identical CDR3 as well. V and J are TRBV5-1 and TRBJ2-5; weak D call: TRBD2 (5 bases). V was pared by 2 bases and J by 3 bases, with 11 bases between. Per germline, CDR1 SGHRS and CDR2 YFSETQ. The CDR3 contains 14 residues. CDR3 sequence: CASSFGSGEETQYF. CDR3 bases: TGCGCCAGCAGCTTTGGGAGTGGGGAAGAGACCCAGTACTTC. Complete variable domain (other parts from reference TRBV5-1 and TRBJ2-5): KAGVTQTPRYLIKTRGQQVTLSCSPISGHRSVSWYQQTPGQGLQFLFEYFSETQRNKGNFPGRFSGRQFSNSRSEMNVSTLELGDSALYLCASSFGSGEETQYFGPGTRLLVL.

This clone has only a few counts. The V and J genes are TRBV5-1 and TRBJ2-3, with 7 bases fitting TRBD2. The CDR3 runs to 14 residues. V shed 5 bases and J 0 bases; nucleotides not matched to a gene: 3. The germline CDR1 and CDR2 sequences are SGHRS and YFSETQ. The CDR3 here is CASRAGVSTDTQYF. CDR3 sequence (DNA): TGCGCCAGCAGGGCGGGAGTTAGCACAGATACGCAGTATTTT. The full variable domain, its missing parts supplied by reference TRBV5-1 and TRBJ2-3, is KAGVTQTPRYLIKTRGQQVTLSCSPISGHRSVSWYQQTPGQGLQFLFEYFSETQRNKGNFPGRFSGRQFSNSRSEMNVSTLELGDSALYLCASRAGVSTDTQYFGPGTRLTVL.

Only one count was recorded for this clone. The rearrangement uses TRBV4-1 and TRBJ2-7; TRBD2 matches at 11 bases. With 0 bases clipped from V and 3 bases from J, the junction kept 7 bases outside the gene matches. Germline CDR1 reads MGHRA; CDR2 reads YSYEKL. This CDR3 spans 17 amino acids. The CDR3 sequence: CASSQESAGLAGYEQYF. CDR3 DNA: TGCGCCAGCAGCCAAGAGTCCGCAGGACTAGCGGGCTACGAGCAGTACTTC.

The V and J genes are TRBV6-1 and TRBJ2-7; the match to TRBD2 covers 13 bases. This CDR3 comprises 15 residues. Germline CDR1 MNHNS, CDR2 SASEGT. The ends lost 10 bases at V and 4 bases at J; junction bases unmatched: 10. The chain's CDR3 is CATHDAGLAGYEQYF. The CDR3 coding sequence is TGTGCCACCCACGACGCGGGACTAGCGGGATACGAGCAGTACTTC.

The CDR3 region has the DNA TGTGCCAGCTCATACAGCAAGTTGAATGAGCAGTTCTTC. Protein: CASSYSKLNEQFF. The chain uses TRBV18 and TRBJ2-1; no firm D call. Looked up from germline, CDR1 is KGHSH and CDR2 is LQKENI. The CDR3 is made up of 13 amino acids. V lost 5 bases and J 7 bases, leaving 12 bases between the germline ends.

V and J are TRBV4-3 and TRBJ2-5; TRBD1 agrees at 7 bases. V shed 4 bases and J 9 bases; nucleotides not matched to a gene: 14. Germline assignment: CDR1 LGHNA and CDR2 YSLEER. This CDR3 is 15 amino acids long. The CDR3, as DNA: TGCGCCAGCAGCCTACTGACAGGGCCGCTCGGATCCCAGTACTTC. This sequence encodes CASSLLTGPLGSQYF.

Note on this clone: Within the sample, other DNA sequences also encode this same CDR3. J is TRBJ2-3 and V is TRBV11-3, with 7 bases that match TRBD2. J lost 2 bases, V lost 3 bases, and 2 bases had no gene match. The germline V gene has CDR1 SGHNT and CDR2 YENEEA. The CDR3 has 14 amino acids. The CDR3 sequence: CASSLGGVTDTQYF. The CDR3 bases are TGTGCCAGCAGCTTGGGGGGGGTCACAGATACGCAGTATTTT.

J is TRBJ2-1 and V is TRBV7-2; tentative D call: TRBD2 (6 bases). The CDR3 totals 18 residues. The germline gives CDR1 SGHTA, CDR2 FQGNSA. Trimming cost V 4 bases and J 4 bases, with 23 bases left between them. CDR3: CASSSNTIPGLGYNEQFF. As DNA, the CDR3 is TGTGCCAGCAGCTCGAACACAATCCCGGGACTGGGGTACAATGAGCAGTTCTTC. The variable domain in full, with the rest retrieved from reference TRBV7-2 and TRBJ2-1, is GAGVSQSPSNKVTEKGKDVELRCDPISGHTALYWYRQSLGQGLEFLIYFQGNSAPDKSGLPSDRFSAERTGGSVSTLTIQRTQQEDSAVYLCASSSNTIPGLGYNEQFFGPGTRLTVL.

The rearrangement joins TRBV4-1 to TRBJ2-7, with D possibly being TRBD1 or TRBD2 (5 bases each). The V end lost 0 bases, the J end lost 3 bases, and 21 bases lay between the germline ends. The germline V gene encodes CDR1 MGHRA and CDR2 YSYEKL. This CDR3 spans 18 amino acids. The CDR3 nucleotides are TGCGCCAGCAGCCAAGATGCGGGTAGGGGTAGTTCGGTCTACGAGCAGTACTTC. Its translation: CASSQDAGRGSSVYEQYF.

This sequence joins TRBV5-1 and TRBJ2-1; D not resolved. CDR1 and CDR2 (germline): SGHRS, YFSETQ. The CDR3 contains 14 residues. V dropped 0 bases and J dropped 4 bases, with 8 bases sitting between them. CDR3 sequence (DNA): TGCGCCAGCAGCTTGGTAACCAGATACAATGAGCAGTTCTTC. It yields the protein CASSLVTRYNEQFF.

This chain uses TRBV7-8 with TRBJ2-3; 9 bases are a match to TRBD2. The length of the CDR3 is 14 residues. Germline V gene sequence: CDR1 SGHVS, CDR2 FQNEAQ. V lost 6 bases to trimming and J lost 6 bases; unmatched junction nucleotides: 7. CDR3 amino acids: CASRRGGIVDTQYF. DNA for the CDR3: TGTGCCAGCAGGCGGGGGGGGATAGTGGATACGCAGTATTTT. The full variable domain, completed using reference TRBV7-8 and TRBJ2-3, is GAGVSQSPRYKVAKRGQDVALRCDPISGHVSLFWYQQALGQGPEFLTYFQNEAQLDKSGLPSDRFFAERPEGSVSTLKIQRTQQEDSAVYLCASRRGGIVDTQYFGPGTRLTVL.

V usage is TRBV9 and J usage is TRBJ2-7, with 9 bases identical to TRBD1. The length of the CDR3 is 14 residues. Per the germline V gene, CDR1 is SGDLS and CDR2 is YYNGEE. V lost 6 bases, J lost 4 bases, and 8 bases stayed unmatched. This CDR3 reads CASTRGTGPYEQYF. The CDR3 nucleotides are TGTGCCAGCACCAGGGGGACAGGGCCGTACGAGCAGTACTTC.

As concerns this clone: Distinct nucleotide sequences in the sample also encode this CDR3. This rearrangement joins TRBV28 to TRBJ2-5; perhaps D is TRBD1 or TRBD2 (5 bases each). The CDR3 has 12 residues. The germline V gene encodes CDR1 MDHEN and CDR2 SYDVKM. V was shortened by 4 bases and J by 5 bases, with 8 bases between the two germline ends. The CDR3, as DNA: TGTGCCAGCAGTTGGGGACCGGAGACCCAGTACTTC. The encoded protein is CASSWGPETQYF.

This clone appeared a few times. The chain links TRBV7-2 to TRBJ1-1; no clear D gene. Trimming took off 2 bases at V and 2 bases at J, with 6 bases between the two ends. From germline, CDR1 is SGHTA and CDR2 FQGNSA. The CDR3 extends over 13 amino acids. The DNA of the CDR3 is TGTGCCAGCAGCTTATACAGAAACACTGAAGCTTTCTTT. Its protein product is CASSLYRNTEAFF.

The table lists this clone with a few counts. CDR3 sequence: CASNNLGGLDTEAFF. The CDR3 DNA follows: TGCGCCAGCAACAACCTGGGGGGGTTGGACACTGAAGCTTTCTTT. This chain uses TRBV4-1 with TRBJ1-1; perhaps TRBD1 as D (5 bases). The germline CDR1 and CDR2 sequences are MGHRA and YSYEKL. This CDR3 contains 15 residues. The V end was cut by 7 bases, the J end by 3 bases, with 18 bases between.

This chain uses TRBV28 with TRBJ1-3, with a possible D match to TRBD1 (5 bases). The CDR3 extends over 14 amino acids. Looked up from germline, CDR1 is MDHEN and CDR2 is SYDVKM. V lost 8 bases and J 2 bases, leaving 13 bases between the germline ends. CDR3 region: CASSTVGAGNTIYF. The CDR3 nucleotides read TGTGCCAGCTCAACCGTGGGGGCTGGAAACACCATATATTTT.

This clone was recorded a few times. The chain uses TRBV7-9 and TRBJ2-5, with a tentative D call TRBD1 (6 bases). Germline loops: CDR1 SEHNR, CDR2 FQNEAQ (reference sequence). V lost 5 bases and J 4 bases, leaving 14 bases between the germline ends. The CDR3 sequence is 14 residues long. CDR3 in amino acids: CASSIGQWGETQYF. The CDR3 DNA reads TGTGCCAGCAGCATAGGACAGTGGGGAGAGACCCAGTACTTC.

The chain links TRBV9 to TRBJ2-1, with D unresolved. Trimming took off 3 bases at V and 5 bases at J, with 15 bases between the two ends. The CDR3 spans 15 residues. Germline V lookup: CDR1 SGDLS, CDR2 YYNGEE. The CDR3 DNA reads TGTGCCAGCAGCGCCTATAGTGGTGAGGACAATGAGCAGTTCTTC. Encoded protein: CASSAYSGEDNEQFF.